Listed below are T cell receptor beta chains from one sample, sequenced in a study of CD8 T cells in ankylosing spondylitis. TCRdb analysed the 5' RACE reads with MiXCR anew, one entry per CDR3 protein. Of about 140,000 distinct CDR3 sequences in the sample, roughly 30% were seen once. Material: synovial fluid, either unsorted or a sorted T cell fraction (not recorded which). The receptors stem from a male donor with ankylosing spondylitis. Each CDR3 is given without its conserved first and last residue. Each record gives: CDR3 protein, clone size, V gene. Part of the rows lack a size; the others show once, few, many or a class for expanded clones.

ASSSFGGDRGYGYT	few	TRBV7-2
ASSVTLGHEQF	.	TRBV5-1
ASSQEYRDDTQY	.	TRBV4-2
ASSGQFNTGELF	.	TRBV9
ASSLLYRDQPQH	.	TRBV28
ATSSGRVAEAF	.	TRBV15
ASSLASTGVETQY	many	TRBV7-3
ASARTAENEKLF	many	TRBV6-1
ASSLQGGSAYEQY	few	TRBV11-2
ASSFGASTGELF	.	TRBV5-5
SVERGAGNTEAF	.	TRBV29-1
ASRKRGQGDEKLF	many	TRBV11-2
ASSLTSGRTDTQY	.	TRBV5-6
SAILNRRRGKNTEAF	many	TRBV20-1
SAAGTGGNEKLF	.	TRBV20-1
ASRAGTSGADTQY	.	TRBV6-1
ASSSGTGSTDTQY	many	TRBV6-5
ASSYGPGGYNEQF	few	TRBV7-3
ASSLVQPGETQY	.	TRBV5-6
ASSRDTTNEKLF	few	TRBV5-1
ASSLDYSGNEQF	.	TRBV7-2
SAGRSYEQY	many	TRBV20-1
SARDPKTIYEQY	few	TRBV20-1
ASSKRDRDNYGYT	few	TRBV7-9
SAPNTGELF	few	TRBV20-1
ASRGQGYGNTIY	few	TRBV12-3/TRBV12-4
SASKQGFSGNTIY	.	TRBV29-1
ASSYRDSGANVLT	few	TRBV11-2
ASSREFGGNTEAF	.	TRBV6-1
SALPGTGPETQY	.	TRBV20-1
ASSSPDFTGELF	few	TRBV6-2/TRBV6-3
ASSSFREEDTEAF	few	TRBV6-1
SVDLGTSGETQY	many	TRBV29-1
ASSLASGDSLAQY	many	TRBV11-2
ASSPRTGTGANVLT	few	TRBV19
ASSLEGPQGVYGYT	.	TRBV11-3
ASILTPGGGPNTEAF	.	TRBV5-1
ASSQDQRGNQPQH	many	TRBV4-2
ATGRDSDEQF	.	TRBV24-1
ASRQRESGTDTQY	many	TRBV2
ASRALGGAQF	.	TRBV28
ASSRGGEAF	many	TRBV14
ASPTPTGPNYGYT	few	TRBV3-1
SASERSGASYEQY	many	TRBV20-1
SARPVTGGTAGELF	many	TRBV20-1
ASSLEGQRGPITDTQY	many	TRBV5-1
ASSPPLNRDTRGYGYT	few	TRBV16
ASSLVGQGREQY	.	TRBV5-1
SARVLQGAYEQY	few	TRBV20-1
ASSLVGRGYNEQF	.	TRBV11-2
SAHPGLAGYNEQF	.	TRBV20-1
ASSPWGLNTEAF	.	TRBV12-3/TRBV12-4
ASSLGQGSPTEAF	many	TRBV5-1
ASSLEGQKGGKLF	.	TRBV5-1
ASRQAAGGSENEQF	few	TRBV6-1
ASSMDRGAYGYT	.	TRBV19
ATSRGGGNYNEQF	.	TRBV15